Given below is one T cell receptor beta chain in context. The antigen is undetermined. The entry originates in a study of cytomegalovirus exposure and HLA in healthy donors. Study-wide results and caveats: When analyzed later, the rates of TCR association showed variation by HLA locus, with DRB1 the most and HLA-C the fewest. In presence/absence analyses, roughly uniform sequencing depth across donors was assumed. Later, an analysis found that common viral pathogens appeared to be linked with several of the most significant clusters. CMV serostatus was the sole immune exposure information available.

This PCR relied on a set of 60 Vbeta primers and 13 Jbeta primers. Libraries were prepared by immunoSEQ multiplex PCR; TCRdb keeps only in-frame clonotypes and omits some of them. This repertoire includes 100,000 to 150,000 clones. Looked up from germline, CDR1 is SEHNR and CDR2 is FQNEAQ (reference sequence). V was pared by 6 bases and J by 5 bases, with 10 bases between. This CDR3 region has 12 residues. J is TRBJ2-5 and V is TRBV7-9, with D possibly TRBD1 on 6 matching bases. Material for sequencing was PBMCs. The sequence was collected from a woman aged 35 to 49 in good health and CMV-seropositive. The CDR3, as DNA: TGTGCCAGCAGTGGGGGCTGGGAGACCCAGTACTTC. Protein sequence: CASSGGWETQYF.